Given below is one TCR beta chain in context. What it binds is unknown. This specimen comes from a study of T cell responses to AZD1222 COVID-19 vaccine. Pooling was applied to second doses at about 4 or about 12 weeks. Whole-study findings and limits: Spike was spanned by vaccine-associated CD4 TCRs, with dominance at 160-218 and 743-854. In a largely white British group with more females than males, clonal diversity was possibly underestimated.

V was shortened by 0 bases and J by 7 bases, with 9 bases between the two germline ends. CDR3 length: 13 residues. Germline assignment: CDR1 MNHEY and CDR2 SVGAGI. Libraries were prepared by immunoSEQ multiplex PCR; TCRdb keeps only in-frame clonotypes and omits some of them. Here the sample spans approximately 110,000 clones, 92% being singletons. This TCR was sampled from an adult who received the AZD1222 COVID-19 vaccine. Sequences were derived from peripheral blood, sampled 28 days after the second AZD1222 dose. The V call is TRBV6-5, the J call TRBJ1-2; tentatively, D is TRBD1 (5 bases). The CDR3 bases are TGTGCCAGCAGTTACTCAGGGGTCAGTGGCTACACCTTC. Its translation is CASSYSGVSGYTF.